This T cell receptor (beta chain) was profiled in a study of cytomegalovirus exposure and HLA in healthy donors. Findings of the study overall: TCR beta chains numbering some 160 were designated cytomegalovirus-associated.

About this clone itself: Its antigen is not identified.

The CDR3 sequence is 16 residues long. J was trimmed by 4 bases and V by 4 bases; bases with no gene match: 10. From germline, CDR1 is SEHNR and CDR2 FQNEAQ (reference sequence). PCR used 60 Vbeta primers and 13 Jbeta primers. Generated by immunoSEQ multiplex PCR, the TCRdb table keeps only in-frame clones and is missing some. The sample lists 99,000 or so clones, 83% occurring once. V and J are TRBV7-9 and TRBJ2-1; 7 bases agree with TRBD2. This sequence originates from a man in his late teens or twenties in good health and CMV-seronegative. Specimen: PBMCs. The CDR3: CASSSSWEGPYNEQFF. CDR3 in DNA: TGTGCCAGCAGCTCCTCTTGGGAGGGCCCTTACAATGAGCAGTTCTTC.